What follows is one T cell receptor (beta chain) and its context. The V end lost 1 base, the J end lost 2 bases, and 7 bases lay between the germline ends. The CDR3 sequence is 14 residues long. CDR1 and CDR2 (germline): SGHAT, FQNNGV. The source of the sample is a study of regulatory T cells in long-lasting Graves disease. This sample's time point: persistent/refractory GD, antithyroid drugs over 5 years with positive TRAb. After RNA was extracted from PBMCs, the TCR library was made from it. Relying on iRepertoire HTBI primers and Arm-PCR of CDR3 regions, the team built TCR beta libraries. One entry per CDR3 protein results from TCRdb running MiXCR on the multiplex PCR reads. The data hold about 460,000 distinct CDR3 sequences, with 20% to 25% observed a single time.

The receptor was isolated from a female donor with Graves disease. The material was peripheral blood mononuclear cells (PBMCs), obtained when the disease was refractory, from a patient treated with antithyroid drugs. The chain links TRBV11-2 to TRBJ2-3; no definite D call. The CDR3 DNA reads TGTGCCAGCAGCTTAGTGCGAGACACAGATACGCAGTATTTT. Amino acids: CASSLVRDTDTQYF.